The 17 T cell receptor beta chains below were found in one sample sequenced in a study of cytotoxic CD8 clonotypes in ibrutinib-treated CLL. Clones were sequenced by immunoSEQ multiplex PCR, and TCRdb holds only the in-frame ones, with some missing. Here the sample spans approximately 150,000 clones, 60% to 80% being singletons. Sequences were derived from PBMCs, sampled after 12 months of ibrutinib treatment. These receptors were obtained from a human donor with chronic lymphocytic leukemia.

The sample holds a few counts of this clone. The chain links TRBV9 to TRBJ2-7; D is ambiguous. In germline, CDR1 is SGDLS, CDR2 YYNGEE. CDR3 length: 17 amino acids. The V and J ends lost 0 bases and 3 bases respectively, with 19 bases between them. CDR3 in DNA: TGTGCCAGCAGCGTAGATAACGGCAGGAGTTCTGTCTACGAGCAGTACTTC. Protein sequence: CASSVDNGRSSVYEQYF.

The chain couples TRBV15 to TRBJ2-7; 10 nucleotides match TRBD2. The CDR3 totals 15 residues. V dropped 1 base and J dropped 3; count of bases not matched to a gene: 3. Germline assignment: CDR1 LNHNV and CDR2 YYDKDF (reference sequence). The CDR3 spells CATSRVASGSYEQYF. For the CDR3, the DNA is TGTGCCACCAGCAGAGTGGCTAGCGGGAGCTACGAGCAGTACTTC.

The rearrangement uses TRBV5-8 and TRBJ2-2, with D possibly matching TRBD1 (6 bases). V was pared by 1 base and J by 1 base, with 14 bases between. Germline V gene sequence: CDR1 SGHTS, CDR2 YDEGEE. The CDR3 is 17 amino acids. DNA of the CDR3: TGTGCCAGCAGCTTGAATCTCGGACAGAAGAACACCGGGGAGCTGTTTTTT. Its protein product is CASSLNLGQKNTGELFF.

J is TRBJ2-7 and V is TRBV11-3, with 7 bases matching TRBD1. Trimming removed 5 bases from V and 6 bases from J; junction bases left unmatched: 7. Germline values: CDR1 SGHNT, CDR2 YENEEA. The CDR3 is 13 residues long. The CDR3 loop is CASSLGQHSEQYF. DNA for the CDR3: TGTGCCAGCAGCCTGGGACAGCATTCCGAGCAGTACTTC.

The V call is TRBV11-2, the J call TRBJ2-1; 10 positions match TRBD2. V was clipped by 1 base and J by 10 bases; unmatched bases: 7. CDR1 is SGHAT and CDR2 is FQNNGV in the germline V gene. The CDR3 is 15 residues long. This CDR3 is CASSLGLAGEGEQFF. The CDR3 region has the DNA TGTGCCAGCAGCTTAGGGCTAGCGGGAGAGGGAGAGCAGTTCTTC.

The V gene is TRBV4-1, the J gene TRBJ1-1; D gene unclear. The ends were cut back, 0 bases at V and 8 bases at J, with 22 bases in the middle. Per germline, CDR1 MGHRA and CDR2 YSYEKL. The CDR3 runs to 17 residues. In nucleotides, the CDR3 is TGCGCCAGCAGCCAAGATAGGACCCAAGGAGGCTTCGTCGAAGCTTTCTTT. It codes for CASSQDRTQGGFVEAFF.

The chain uses TRBV2 and TRBJ1-1; TRBD1 might be the D (6 bases). Looked up from germline, CDR1 is SNHLY and CDR2 is FYNNEI. The germline V and J ends were trimmed by 9 bases and 0 bases, with 8 bases remaining between them. The CDR3 has 12 residues. The CDR3 bases are TGTGCCAGGCAGGGGATGAACACTGAAGCTTTCTTT. It specifies CARQGMNTEAFF.

J is TRBJ1-1 and V is TRBV9, with D maybe TRBD1 (6 bases). The CDR3 is 14 amino acids. Germline CDR1 SGDLS, CDR2 YYNGEE. V lost 7 bases and J 6 bases, leaving 19 bases between the germline ends. CDR3 amino acids: CASAQGGEGPEAFF. CDR3 sequence (DNA): TGTGCCAGCGCCCAAGGGGGTGAGGGCCCTGAAGCTTTCTTT.

This chain uses TRBV9 with TRBJ2-2; a possible D gene is TRBD2 (6 bases). CDR1 is SGDLS and CDR2 is YYNGEE in the germline V gene. The V and J ends lost 4 bases and 7 bases respectively, with 20 bases between them. The CDR3 spans 16 residues. CDR3 coding DNA: TGTGCCAGCAGCCTGCCGGGACTCCTAGAGGGCGGGGAGCTGTTTTTT. Translation: CASSLPGLLEGGELFF.

This chain joins TRBV2 and TRBJ2-5, with D hard to call. V lost 6 bases, J lost 7 bases, and 9 bases lay in between. The V gene's germline CDR1 is SNHLY and CDR2 FYNNEI. The CDR3 sequence is 11 residues long. In nucleotides, the CDR3 is TGTGCCAGCAGCCCAAGGTGGACCCAGTACTTC. This translates into CASSPRWTQYF.

This rearrangement joins TRBV28 to TRBJ2-2; 8 positions agree with TRBD2. V trimming: 2 bases; J trimming: 2 bases; junction bases outside the gene matches: 16. CDR3 length equals 20 residues. Germline CDR1 and CDR2: MDHEN and SYDVKM. The CDR3 sequence: CASSLIGLAASGLNTGELFF. CDR3 in DNA: TGTGCCAGCAGTTTAATAGGACTAGCTGCCTCCGGCCTAAACACCGGGGAGCTGTTTTTT.

The rearrangement links TRBV18 to TRBJ2-7; TRBD1 matches 8 bases. The CDR3 covers 14 residues. Germline V gene data show CDR1 as KGHSH and CDR2 as LQKENI. The V segment lost 4 bases and the J segment 4 bases; nucleotides outside the gene matches: 6. This CDR3 reads CASSQGQGWYEQYF. CDR3 coding DNA: TGTGCCAGCTCACAAGGACAGGGTTGGTACGAGCAGTACTTC.

The rearrangement links TRBV2 to TRBJ2-1, with D maybe TRBD2 (7 bases). The germline gives CDR1 SNHLY, CDR2 FYNNEI. The V end was cut by 6 bases, the J end by 4 bases, with 10 bases between. The CDR3 is made up of 13 amino acids. CDR3 residues: CASSGGQYNEQFF. CDR3 coding DNA: TGTGCCAGCAGCGGGGGGCAATACAATGAGCAGTTCTTC.

J is TRBJ2-7 and V is TRBV11-2, with TRBD2 identical over 9 bases. The CDR3 contains 16 residues. Germline values: CDR1 SGHAT, CDR2 FQNNGV. V dropped 4 bases and J dropped 2; count of bases not matched to a gene: 9. The CDR3 region is CASSSSSGMDAYEQYF. DNA for the CDR3: TGTGCCAGCAGCTCCTCTAGCGGGATGGATGCCTACGAGCAGTACTTC.

V gene TRBV19 combines with J gene TRBJ1-6; 11 positions agree with TRBD1. J lost 10 bases, V lost 5 bases, and 4 bases had no gene match. In germline, CDR1 is LNHDA, CDR2 SQIVND (reference sequence). CDR3 size: 14 residues. In DNA form, the CDR3 reads TGTGCCAGTAGTTCCGGGACAGGGGGATCACCCCTCCACTTT. It translates to CASSSGTGGSPLHF.

The chain employs TRBV30 and TRBJ2-3; 9 positions agree with TRBD1. Germline values: CDR1 GTSNPN, CDR2 SVGIG (reference sequence). The CDR3 runs to 15 residues. After removal of 1 base from V and 2 bases from J, the junction contained 4 bases not matched to a gene. Written as DNA, the CDR3 is TGTGCCTGGAGTGCGGGGACAGGGTTCACAGATACGCAGTATTTT. Translation: CAWSAGTGFTDTQYF.

The V gene is TRBV7-8, the J gene TRBJ1-4; D is unclear. Trimming removed 1 base at V and 0 bases at J, with 12 bases between. The length of the CDR3 is 17 residues. CDR1 and CDR2 from the germline V gene are SGHVS and FQNEAQ. The CDR3 here is CASSLDPSHATNEKLFF. The DNA of the CDR3 is TGTGCCAGCAGCTTAGATCCGTCACATGCAACTAATGAAAAACTGTTTTTT.